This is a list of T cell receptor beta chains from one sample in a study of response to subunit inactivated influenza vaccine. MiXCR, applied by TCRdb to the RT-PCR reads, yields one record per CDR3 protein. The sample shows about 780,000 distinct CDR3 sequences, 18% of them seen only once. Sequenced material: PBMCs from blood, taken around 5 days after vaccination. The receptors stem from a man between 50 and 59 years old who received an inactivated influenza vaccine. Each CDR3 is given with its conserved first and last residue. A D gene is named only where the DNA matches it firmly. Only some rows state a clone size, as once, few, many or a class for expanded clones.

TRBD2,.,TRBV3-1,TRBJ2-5,TGTGCCAGCAGCCAAGATGTAGGATCACTAGCGGGGACCCAGTACTTC,CASSQDVGSLAGTQYF
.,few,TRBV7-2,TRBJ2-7,TGTGCCAGCAAAAGATACTCAGACTACGAGCAGTACTTC,CASKRYSDYEQYF
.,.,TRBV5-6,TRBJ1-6,TGTGCCAGCAGCCCCGGTCCCTACACCGGTTCACCCCTCCACTTT,CASSPGPYTGSPLHF
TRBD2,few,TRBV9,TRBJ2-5,TGTGCCAGCAGCGTAGAACTAGCGGGAATCGGAGAGACCCAGTACTTC,CASSVELAGIGETQYF
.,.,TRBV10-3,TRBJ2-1,TGTGCCATCAGTGACGCAGGAGGGATTTCCTACAATGAGCAGTTCTTC,CAISDAGGISYNEQFF
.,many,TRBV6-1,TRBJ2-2,TGTGCCAGCAGTCGCTTAAACACCGGGGAGCTGTTTTTT,CASSRLNTGELFF
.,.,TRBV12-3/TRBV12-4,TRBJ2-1,TGTGCCAGCAGTCCTAGGGCCTTATCCTACAATGAGCAGTTCTTC,CASSPRALSYNEQFF
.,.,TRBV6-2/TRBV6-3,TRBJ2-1,TGTGCCAGCAGTTATGCCGGGGGCCTAATTAATGAGCAGTTCTTC,CASSYAGGLINEQFF
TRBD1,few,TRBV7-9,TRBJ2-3,TGTGCCAGCAGCCTGGACAGGGTGGAAGATACGCAGTATTTT,CASSLDRVEDTQYF
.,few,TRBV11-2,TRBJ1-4,TGTGCCAGCAGCCAGAAACGGGTACTGTTTTTT,CASSQKRVLFF
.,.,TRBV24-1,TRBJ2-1,TGTGCCACCAGTCCCCGGGGGAGATTTTTAGTGAATGAGCAGTTCTTC,CATSPRGRFLVNEQFF
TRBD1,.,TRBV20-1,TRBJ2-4,TGCAGTGCTAAAAGGACAGGGGGTTTGACCAAAAACATTCAGTACTTC,CSAKRTGGLTKNIQYF
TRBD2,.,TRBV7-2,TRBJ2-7,TGTGCCAGCAGCTTAGAGCTAGCGGAATACGAGCAGTACTTC,CASSLELAEYEQYF
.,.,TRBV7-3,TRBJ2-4,TGTGCCAGCTTCGGGGGTGGTGCGGCCAAAAACATTCAGTACTTC,CASFGGGAAKNIQYF
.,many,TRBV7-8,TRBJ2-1,TGTGCCAGCAGCCTACCTTTGAGACTACGTACTTACAATGAGCAGTTCTTC,CASSLPLRLRTYNEQFF
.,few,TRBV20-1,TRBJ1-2,TGCAGTGCTAGAGATGCGACGGGATCCTATGGCTACACCTTC,CSARDATGSYGYTF
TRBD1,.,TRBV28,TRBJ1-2,TGTGCCAGCAGTTTGGCAGGGGGCGCCTATGGCTACACCTTC,CASSLAGGAYGYTF
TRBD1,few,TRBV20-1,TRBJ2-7,TGCAGTGCTGCTCAGGGGGCTTACTCCTACGAGCAGTACTTC,CSAAQGAYSYEQYF
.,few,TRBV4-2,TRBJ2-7,TGTGCCAGCAGCCAAGATAGGGGTGCCAGCTCCTACGAGCAGTACTTC,CASSQDRGASSYEQYF
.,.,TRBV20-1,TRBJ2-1,TGCAGTGCTAGAGCAGTCAGCTCCTACAATGAGCAGTTCTTC,CSARAVSSYNEQFF
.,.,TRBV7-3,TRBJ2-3,TGTGCCAGCAGACCCGGGACTTCAACCCCAGATACGCAGTATTTT,CASRPGTSTPDTQYF
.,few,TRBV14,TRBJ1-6,TGTGCCAGCAGCCAATCAGGGAACTCACCCCTCCACTTT,CASSQSGNSPLHF
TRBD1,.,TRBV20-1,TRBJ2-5,TGCAGTGCTAGGGGGGGGACAGGGAGAGAGACCCAGTACTTC,CSARGGTGRETQYF
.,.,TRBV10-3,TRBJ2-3,TGTGCCATCAGTGAGTCGAGAGGGGGAACAGATACGCAGTATTTT,CAISESRGGTDTQYF
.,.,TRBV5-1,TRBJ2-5,TGCGCCAGCAGGCCACTGGTGGGGGGCCAAGAGACCCAGTACTTC,CASRPLVGGQETQYF
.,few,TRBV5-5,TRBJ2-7,TGTGCCAGCAGCCTCGAGCGCTGGACAGCCTACGAGCAGTACTTC,CASSLERWTAYEQYF
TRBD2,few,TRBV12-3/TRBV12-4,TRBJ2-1,TGTGCCAGCACCCAGGAGTGGACTAGCGGGAGGAGTGGAGAGCAGTTCTTC,CASTQEWTSGRSGEQFF
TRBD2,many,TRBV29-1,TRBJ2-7,TGCAGCGTGAGGACTAGCGGGAGAATGTACTTC,CSVRTSGRMYF
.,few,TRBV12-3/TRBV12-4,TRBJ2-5,TGTGCCAGCAGTTTTGGCTATGGGGAGACCCAGTACTTC,CASSFGYGETQYF
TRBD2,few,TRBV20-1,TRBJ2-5,TGCAGTGCTAAACCCAGCCAGCGGGGACAAGAGACCCAGTACTTC,CSAKPSQRGQETQYF
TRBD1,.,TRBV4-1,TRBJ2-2,TGCGCCAGCAGCCGATGGGGACAGGGAGGTACCGGGGAGCTGTTTTTT,CASSRWGQGGTGELFF
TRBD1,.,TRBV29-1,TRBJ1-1,TGCAGCGTTCGGACAGGGCCTGCTGAAGCTTTCTTT,CSVRTGPAEAFF
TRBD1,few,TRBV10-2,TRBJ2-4,TGCGCCAGCAACAAACAGGGGGACCAAAACATTCAGTACTTC,CASNKQGDQNIQYF
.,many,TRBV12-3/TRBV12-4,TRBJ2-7,TGTGCCAGCAGCCCACGACTGAACTACGAGCAGTACTTC,CASSPRLNYEQYF
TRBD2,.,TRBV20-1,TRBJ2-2,TGCAGTGCTAGCGGCGGGGGGGCGAAGGGGGAGCTGTTTTTT,CSASGGGAKGELFF
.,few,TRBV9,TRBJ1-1,TGTGCCAGCAGCGCCTCCGTGTCAGGTGCGACTGAAGCTTTCTTT,CASSASVSGATEAFF
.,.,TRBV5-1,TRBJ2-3,TGCGCCAGCAGCTTGGCCGATAGGTTTTTCACAGATACGCAGTATTTT,CASSLADRFFTDTQYF
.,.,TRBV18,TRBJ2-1,TGTGCCAGCTCAAGCCAGAGCTCCTACAATGAGCAGTTCTTC,CASSSQSSYNEQFF
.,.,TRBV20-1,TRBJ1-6,TGCAGTGCCACGGACAGCAGCTATAATTCACCCCTCCACTTT,CSATDSSYNSPLHF
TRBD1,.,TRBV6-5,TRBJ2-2,TGTGCCAGCAGTTACGAGTCGGACAGGGGGCGTAGCGGGGAGCTGTTTTTT,CASSYESDRGRSGELFF
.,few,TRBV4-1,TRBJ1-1,TGCGCCAGCAGCCAAGGGAACAGCAACACTGAAGCTTTCTTT,CASSQGNSNTEAFF
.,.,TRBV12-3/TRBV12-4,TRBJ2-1,TGTGCCAGCAGAACGGCAGGCTATGAGCAGTTCTTC,CASRTAGYEQFF
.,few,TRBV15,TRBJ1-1,TGTGCCACCAGCAGGGGCACCAGCCTGAACACTGAAGCTTTCTTT,CATSRGTSLNTEAFF
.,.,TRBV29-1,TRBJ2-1,TGCAGCGTTTCCCCCCAGTACAATGAGCAGTTCTTC,CSVSPQYNEQFF
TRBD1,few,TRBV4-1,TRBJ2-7,TGCGCCAGCAGCCAAGAACACAGGGGGTACGAGCAGTACTTC,CASSQEHRGYEQYF
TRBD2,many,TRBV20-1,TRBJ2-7,TGCAGTGCTAGAGACGAGGGGACTAGCGCCGAGCAGTACTTC,CSARDEGTSAEQYF
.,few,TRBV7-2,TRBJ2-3,TGTGCCAGCAGCTTTGGGCGGACAAGCACAGATACGCAGTATTTT,CASSFGRTSTDTQYF
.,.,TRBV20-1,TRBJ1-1,TGCAGTGCTAGATTCGACGTCGAAGCTTTCTTT,CSARFDVEAFF
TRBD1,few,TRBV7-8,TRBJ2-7,TGTGCCAGCAGCTTAGGGACAGGGACCTTCTACGAGCAGTACTTC,CASSLGTGTFYEQYF
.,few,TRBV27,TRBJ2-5,TGTGCCAGCAGTTTGGAGGGGCCCCAAGAGACCCAGTACTTC,CASSLEGPQETQYF
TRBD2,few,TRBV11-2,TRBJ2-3,TGTGCCAGCAGCTCCACTTCCCGACTAGCGGGGGGCGACCTCACAGATACGCAGTATTTT,CASSSTSRLAGGDLTDTQYF
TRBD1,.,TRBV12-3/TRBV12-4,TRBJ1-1,TGTGCCAGCAGTGCGGGACAGTACACTGAAGCTTTCTTT,CASSAGQYTEAFF
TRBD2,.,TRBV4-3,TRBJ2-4,TGCGCCAGCGGGGGGGACCCAGGTACCATTCAGTACTTC,CASGGDPGTIQYF
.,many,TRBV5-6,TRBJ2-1,TGTGCCAGCAGCTTGGTCAGCGGGTCCGAGCAGTTCTTC,CASSLVSGSEQFF
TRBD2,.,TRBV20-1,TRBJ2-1,TGCAGTGCTAGAGATACCGGGACTAGCGGGAGAGGGTCCTACAATGAGCAGTTCTTC,CSARDTGTSGRGSYNEQFF